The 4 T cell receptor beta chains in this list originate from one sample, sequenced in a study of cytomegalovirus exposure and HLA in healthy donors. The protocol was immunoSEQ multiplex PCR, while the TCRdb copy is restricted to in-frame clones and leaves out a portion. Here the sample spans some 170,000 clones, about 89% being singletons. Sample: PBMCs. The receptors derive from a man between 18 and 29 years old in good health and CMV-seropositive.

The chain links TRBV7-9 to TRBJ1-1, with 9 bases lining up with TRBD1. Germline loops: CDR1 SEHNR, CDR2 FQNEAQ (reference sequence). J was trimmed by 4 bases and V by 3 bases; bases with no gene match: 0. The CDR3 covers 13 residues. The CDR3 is CASSLTGGTEAFF. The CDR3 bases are TGTGCCAGCAGCTTGACAGGGGGCACTGAAGCTTTCTTT.

In nucleotides, the CDR3 is TGTGCCAGCAGTTACTCCCTAAATTCACCCCTCCACTTT. Its protein is CASSYSLNSPLHF. V and J are TRBV6-5 and TRBJ1-6; D gene ambiguous. Trimming pared 0 bases from V and 7 bases from J, leaving 4 bases between. Per the germline V gene, CDR1 is MNHEY and CDR2 is SVGAGI. This CDR3 has 13 residues.

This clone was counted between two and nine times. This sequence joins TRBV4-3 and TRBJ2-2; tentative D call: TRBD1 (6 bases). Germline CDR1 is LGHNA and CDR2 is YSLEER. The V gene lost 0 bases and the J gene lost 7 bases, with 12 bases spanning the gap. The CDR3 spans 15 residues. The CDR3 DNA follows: TGCGCCAGCAGCCAAGATAGCCAGGGGAACGGGGAGCTGTTTTTT. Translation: CASSQDSQGNGELFF.

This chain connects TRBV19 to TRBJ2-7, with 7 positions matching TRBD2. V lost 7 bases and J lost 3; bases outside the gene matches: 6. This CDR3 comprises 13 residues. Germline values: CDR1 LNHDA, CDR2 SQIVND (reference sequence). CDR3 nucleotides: TGTGCCAGTACCCAGGGAGGGAACTACGAGCAGTACTTC. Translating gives CASTQGGNYEQYF.